This TCR beta chain was found in a study of T-cell memory formation after mild COVID-19. Looking at the study overall: Largely donor-specific sequence clusters came from a couple of donors. General observations from the study: Cross-reactive memory seemingly joined, as some responding clones were found in pre-infection memory. Among contracting clones, CD4+ were mainly CM/EM and CD8+ enriched in EMRA.

On this clonotype itself: The antigen remains undetermined.

TCRdb reprocessed the 5' RACE reads with MiXCR, giving one entry per CDR3 protein. The sample holds approximately 390,000 distinct CDR3 sequences; about 17% are singletons and the top ten take roughly 21%. There are 15 residues in the CDR3. The V gene lost 0 bases and the J gene lost 2 bases, with 11 bases spanning the gap. Germline-derived CDR1 and CDR2 are SGHRS and YFSETQ. The sequencing sample was made of PBMCs or a T cell subset sorted from them (not recorded which). This sequence originates from a man between 18 and 35 years old who had mild COVID-19 (a few samples of this study predate the infection). Cell type and time point are not known. V is TRBV5-1 and J is TRBJ2-5, with TRBD1 as a possible D gene (5 bases). In DNA form, the CDR3 reads TGCGCCAGCAGCTTGGGACAGATCATTCAAGAGACCCAGTACTTC. This gives the protein CASSLGQIIQETQYF.